This record looks at one TCR beta chain sequence and its context. Data came from immunoSEQ multiplex PCR; TCRdb stores just in-frame clones and leaves some out. The profile covers about 110,000 clones, with over 80% appearing a single time and 0.65% to 0.9% taken by the ten largest. The sample belongs to a study of blood T cell repertoires in COVID-19. The receptor comes from a woman aged 70-85 years with acute or convalescent COVID-19. Sample: peripheral blood.

Here the CDR3 DNA reads TGTGCCAGTACCGGGAGGAACTATGGCTACACCTTC. This encodes CASTGRNYGYTF. The chain is built from TRBV19 and TRBJ1-2; no clear D. V was pared by 7 bases and J by 2 bases, with 8 bases between. The CDR3 runs 12 residues. CDR1 and CDR2 from the germline V gene are LNHDA and SQIVND (reference sequence).